Following are 6 T cell receptor beta chains from one sample sequenced in a study of blood T cell repertoires in COVID-19. Only in-frame clones appear in the TCRdb table, and some are missing; sequencing was by immunoSEQ multiplex PCR. Among more than 85,000 clones listed, roughly 84% were seen once. Sample: peripheral blood. All receptors come from a human donor in a cohort sampled during active COVID-19.

This clone was seen a few times. The chain combines TRBV21-1 with TRBJ1-5. TRBV21-1 is a pseudogene segment. This CDR3 is built from 15 residues. For the CDR3, the DNA is TGTGCCAGCAGCAAAGCGGGGACTTGCGTTCAGCCCCAGCATTTT. Amino acid sequence: CASSKAGTCVQPQHF.

For this clone: One junction end disagrees with the germline gene, perhaps due to a read error. The chain employs TRBV18 and TRBJ1-2, with 11 bases aligning to TRBD1. CDR3 length: 19 amino acids. The V gene's germline CDR1 is KGHSH and CDR2 LQKENI. CDR3 sequence reads: CASSPPLIRDRGFGYGHTF. The CDR3 coding sequence is TGTGCCAGCTCACCACCGCTCATCCGGGACAGGGGGTTTGGCTATGGCCACACCTTC. The entire variable domain, with the rest obtained from reference TRBV18 and TRBJ1-2, is as follows: NAGVMQNPRHLVRRRGQEARLRCSPMKGHSHVYWYRQLPEEGLKFMVYLQKENIIDESGMPKERFSAEFPKEGPSILRIQQVVRGDSAAYFCASSPPLIRDRGFGYGHTFGSGTRLTVV.

The V call is TRBV2, the J call TRBJ1-1, with D tentatively TRBD1 (6 bases). Germline CDR1 SNHLY, CDR2 FYNNEI. The CDR3 is 15 residues long. The V end lost 3 bases, the J end lost 0 bases, and 11 bases lay between the germline ends. The CDR3 region has the DNA TGTGCCAGCAGTGACCAGGGGCAGGTGAACACTGAAGCTTTCTTT. Translating gives CASSDQGQVNTEAFF. The full variable domain, with the rest looked up from reference TRBV2 and TRBJ1-1, is EPEVTQTPSHQVTQMGQEVILRCVPISNHLYFYWYRQILGQKVEFLVSFYNNEISEKSEIFDDQFSVERPDGSNFTLKIRSTKLEDSAMYFCASSDQGQVNTEAFFGQGTRLTVV.

The chain links TRBV11-3 to TRBJ2-1; 7 bases align to TRBD1. Germline trimming cut 0 bases from V and 5 bases from J; bases unmatched to any gene: 16. The CDR3 runs to 19 residues. Germline CDR1 SGHNT, CDR2 YENEEA. The CDR3 region has the DNA TGTGCCAGCAGCTTAGAAGGGGGCCCTTGGGGGCCCTTCAACAATGAGCAGTTCTTC. As protein: CASSLEGGPWGPFNNEQFF.

The chain couples TRBV29-1 to TRBJ2-3; no reliable D call. Trimming took 1 base from V and 4 from J, leaving 12 bases between them. Germline CDR1 and CDR2: SQVTM and ANQGSEA. This CDR3 region has 14 residues. CDR3 sequence (DNA): TGCAGCGTTGAAGCCAGGTCGGTGGCAGATACGCAGTATTTT. Encoded protein: CSVEARSVADTQYF.

The genes are TRBV6-5 and TRBJ1-6, with D unresolved. This CDR3 contains 14 residues. Germline V gives CDR1 MNHEY, CDR2 SVGAGI. V lost 6 bases and J 13 bases, leaving 19 bases between the germline ends. CDR3 in amino acids: CASRLDPVKAPLHF. In DNA, the CDR3 is TGTGCCAGCAGATTAGACCCCGTCAAAGCGCCCCTCCACTTT.